These 10 T cell receptor beta chains share one sample of origin, sequenced in a study of beta chain features in type 1 diabetes. The authors reverse transcribed all of the isolated RNA, so sequencing captured expressed TCRB transcripts. The method was immunoSEQ multiplex PCR; TCRdb's version includes in-frame clones alone and lacks a portion of them. This sample has 45,000 to 60,000 clones; roughly 63% occur once, and the top ten carry approximately 0.29%. No cognate antigen is known for these TCRs. General study findings and limits: Moderate yet significant TCRB CDR3 shortening was seen in Type 1 diabetes patients in all four CD4+ subsets.

What was sequenced was stem cell memory CD4+ T cells from blood. Receptors originate from a woman aged 25 to 39 with type 1 diabetes.

V and J are TRBV4-3 and TRBJ2-1; D unresolved. The CDR3 has 15 residues. Germline V CDR1 and CDR2: LGHNA, YSLEER. Trimming took 1 base from V and 12 from J, leaving 19 bases between them. This chain's CDR3 is CASSQASTPWPGQFF. In DNA, the CDR3 is TGCGCCAGCAGCCAAGCCTCTACTCCTTGGCCGGGGCAGTTCTTC.

The chain combines TRBV5-1 with TRBJ1-2; TRBD1 matches at 12 bases. J lost 5 bases, V lost 4 bases, and 6 bases had no gene match. The CDR3 sequence is 15 residues long. The germline gives CDR1 SGHRS, CDR2 YFSETQ. The CDR3 coding sequence is TGCGCCAGCAGCCCCCGGGACAGGGGGCTTTATGGCTACACCTTC. The encoded protein is CASSPRDRGLYGYTF.

The rearrangement uses TRBV11-1 and TRBJ2-7; D unresolved. CDR1 SGHAT and CDR2 FQDESV come from the germline V gene (reference sequence). Between the trimmed V and J ends, which lost 6 bases and 3 bases, there was a span of 9 bases. The CDR3 consists of 12 residues. The CDR3 loop reads CASRATDYEQYF. The CDR3 region has the DNA TGTGCCAGCAGGGCTACAGACTACGAGCAGTACTTC.

This clone was counted a few times. The rearrangement uses TRBV18 and TRBJ1-1, with D maybe TRBD1 (5 bases). The CDR3 runs to 16 residues. In germline, CDR1 is KGHSH, CDR2 LQKENI. The V end lost 3 bases, the J end lost 0 bases, and 14 bases lay between the germline ends. In nucleotides, the CDR3 is TGTGCCAGCTCACCCTTTCTAGAAGGGGTGAACACTGAAGCTTTCTTT. This translates into CASSPFLEGVNTEAFF.

The chain has TRBV7-3 and TRBJ1-1; 9 nucleotides match TRBD1. Trimming removed 1 base from V and 5 bases from J; junction bases left unmatched: 11. This CDR3 comprises 17 residues. CDR1 and CDR2 from the germline V gene are SGHTA and FQGTGA. For the CDR3, the DNA is TGTGCCAGCAGCTTAAGACCCGGGACAGGGCGGGGTACTGAAGCTTTCTTT. Its protein is CASSLRPGTGRGTEAFF.

This clone was detected a few times. The chain recombines TRBV7-9 with TRBJ1-4, with 9 positions matching TRBD1. V shed 5 bases, J shed 12 bases, and the junction held 10 bases outside the gene matches. The germline V gene has CDR1 SEHNR and CDR2 FQNEAQ (reference sequence). The CDR3 spans 14 residues. The CDR3 spells CASSPIATGGELFF. The DNA of the CDR3 is TGTGCCAGCAGCCCGATCGCGACAGGGGGTGAACTGTTTTTT.

The rearrangement uses TRBV19 and TRBJ2-2; weak D call: TRBD1 (6 bases). The CDR3 has 18 amino acids. The germline gives CDR1 LNHDA, CDR2 SQIVND (reference sequence). V dropped 7 bases and J dropped 0 bases, with 21 bases sitting between them. The CDR3 spells CASINIRDMKSNTGELFF. The DNA for the CDR3 is TGTGCCAGTATCAACATCCGGGACATGAAGTCGAACACCGGGGAGCTGTTTTTT. The entire variable domain, with the rest obtained from reference TRBV19 and TRBJ2-2, is as follows: DGGITQSPKYLFRKEGQNVTLSCEQNLNHDAMYWYRQDPGQGLRLIYYSQIVNDFQKGDIAEGYSVSREKKESFPLTVTSAQKNPTAFYLCASINIRDMKSNTGELFFGEGSRLTVL.

The V gene is TRBV5-1, the J gene TRBJ1-4; no clear D. The V gene lost 0 bases and the J gene lost 4 bases, with 13 bases spanning the gap. The CDR3 totals 16 residues. Germline-derived CDR1 and CDR2 are SGHRS and YFSETQ. This CDR3 reads CASSLAGRRNNEKLFF. DNA for the CDR3: TGCGCCAGCAGCTTGGCGGGTCGGCGGAATAATGAAAAACTGTTTTTT.

The V call is TRBV18, the J call TRBJ1-2, with D hard to call. Trimming left V 3 bases short and J 4 bases short, with 15 bases between. Germline V gene data show CDR1 as KGHSH and CDR2 as LQKENI. The CDR3 spans 15 residues. The CDR3, as DNA: TGTGCCAGCTCACCGTCCCATCCAGAAGTCTATGGCTACACCTTC. Residues: CASSPSHPEVYGYTF.

This rearrangement joins TRBV5-1 to TRBJ2-7; TRBD1 is a possible D gene (5 bases). This CDR3 contains 12 residues. The V end was cut by 6 bases, the J end by 5 bases, with 12 bases between. Germline V lookup: CDR1 SGHRS, CDR2 YFSETQ. The CDR3 reads CASKETADEQYF. As DNA, the CDR3 is TGCGCCAGCAAAGAGACAGCAGACGAGCAGTACTTC. Based on the CDR3 plus reference TRBV5-1 and TRBJ2-7, the full variable domain is KAGVTQTPRYLIKTRGQQVTLSCSPISGHRSVSWYQQTPGQGLQFLFEYFSETQRNKGNFPGRFSGRQFSNSRSEMNVSTLELGDSALYLCASKETADEQYFGPGTRLTVT.